The source of this TCR beta chain is a study of blood T cell repertoires in COVID-19. This clone was seen more than once but under ten times. TCRdb's table, derived via immunoSEQ multiplex PCR, lists solely in-frame clones and lacks some. Altogether around 72,000 clones are present, around 90% being singletons, with the ten largest covering about 27%. The receptor was derived from a man aged 45 to 65 with acute or convalescent COVID-19. The specimen was peripheral blood.

This chain's CDR3 is CASSARQVKKGSNQPQHF. The CDR3 DNA sequence: TGTGCCAGCAGTGCGCGACAGGTAAAGAAGGGCAGCAATCAGCCCCAGCATTTT. V and J are TRBV6-1 and TRBJ1-5; D may be TRBD1 (6 bases). V lost 4 bases and J lost 1, with 20 bases in between. Germline-derived CDR1 and CDR2 are MNHNS and SASEGT. There are 18 residues in the CDR3.